This is a list of T cell receptor beta chains from one sample in a study of T cell changes during pregnancy in multiple sclerosis. Using immunoSEQ multiplex PCR, the repertoire was profiled, and TCRdb retains in-frame clones only, with some absent. The top ten clones hold 1.2% of a sample with tens of thousands of clones, around nine tenths of them seen once. The sample was peripheral blood, taken in the third trimester of pregnancy. Source of these receptors: a female donor with multiple sclerosis, enrolled in a pregnancy study. Both conserved end residues are part of each CDR3. D genes are given only for firm matches. Size values are once, few and many counts, or a class for expanded clones, and some rows have none.

abundance: NA
v_gene: TRBV29-1
j_gene: TRBJ2-5
d_gene: NA
CDR3aa: CSVGATKQSLQETQYF
CDR3nt: TGCAGCGTTGGGGCTACAAAACAGTCCCTGCAAGAGACCCAGTACTTC

abundance: NA
v_gene: TRBV6-4
j_gene: TRBJ2-1
d_gene: TRBD2
CDR3aa: CASKTRTSADNEQFF
CDR3nt: TGTGCCAGCAAGACGCGGACTAGCGCGGACAATGAGCAGTTCTTC

abundance: NA
v_gene: TRBV5-1
j_gene: TRBJ2-3
d_gene: NA
CDR3aa: CASSSSGGSTDTQYF
CDR3nt: TGCGCCAGCAGCTCGAGCGGAGGTTCCACAGATACGCAGTATTTT

abundance: few
v_gene: TRBV10-3
j_gene: TRBJ2-7
d_gene: NA
CDR3aa: CAISGVSSYEQYF
CDR3nt: TGTGCCATCAGCGGAGTAAGCTCCTACGAGCAGTACTTC

abundance: NA
v_gene: TRBV11-1
j_gene: TRBJ2-3
d_gene: NA
CDR3aa: CASRAGLGTDTQYF
CDR3nt: TGTGCCAGCAGGGCGGGACTGGGCACAGATACGCAGTATTTT

abundance: NA
v_gene: TRBV11-3
j_gene: TRBJ2-1
d_gene: NA
CDR3aa: CASSHRSGRSSYNEQFF
CDR3nt: TGTGCCAGCAGCCATCGCAGCGGGCGCAGCTCCTACAATGAGCAGTTCTTC

abundance: NA
v_gene: TRBV5-1
j_gene: TRBJ2-7
d_gene: NA
CDR3aa: CASSLGSVYEQYF
CDR3nt: TGCGCCAGCAGCTTGGGGTCAGTCTACGAGCAGTACTTC

abundance: NA
v_gene: TRBV28
j_gene: TRBJ1-2
d_gene: NA
CDR3aa: CASSLLRGGGYTF
CDR3nt: TGTGCCAGCAGTTTATTGCGGGGGGGTGGCTACACCTTC

abundance: NA
v_gene: TRBV7-6
j_gene: TRBJ2-7
d_gene: NA
CDR3aa: CASSRTGTSEQYF
CDR3nt: TGTGCCAGCAGCCGGACTGGCACCTCAGAGCAGTACTTC

abundance: NA
v_gene: TRBV20-1
j_gene: TRBJ2-7
d_gene: NA
CDR3aa: CSARALKEQYF
CDR3nt: TGCAGTGCTAGAGCCCTAAAGGAGCAGTACTTC

abundance: NA
v_gene: TRBV6-5
j_gene: TRBJ2-3
d_gene: NA
CDR3aa: CASSYGGAPSDTQYF
CDR3nt: TGTGCCAGCAGTTATGGCGGGGCCCCCAGTGATACGCAGTATTTT

abundance: once
v_gene: TRBV12-1
j_gene: TRBJ2-7
d_gene: NA
CDR3aa: CASSQSQRESLFESEQYF
CDR3nt: TGTGCCAGCAGCCAATCTCAGCGGGAGAGCCTGTTCGAGAGTGAGCAGTACTTC

abundance: NA
v_gene: TRBV7-9
j_gene: TRBJ1-5
d_gene: TRBD1
CDR3aa: CASSLGTGGFNQPQHF
CDR3nt: TGTGCCAGCAGCTTAGGGACAGGGGGATTCAATCAGCCCCAGCATTTT

abundance: once
v_gene: TRBV9
j_gene: TRBJ2-1
d_gene: TRBD2
CDR3aa: CASSALAGGPHEQFF
CDR3nt: TGTGCCAGCAGCGCTCTAGCGGGAGGGCCCCATGAGCAGTTCTTC

abundance: few
v_gene: TRBV7-9
j_gene: TRBJ1-1
d_gene: TRBD1
CDR3aa: CASSVPGQQNTEAFF
CDR3nt: TGTGCCAGCAGCGTCCCGGGACAGCAGAACACTGAAGCTTTCTTT

abundance: once
v_gene: TRBV5-4
j_gene: TRBJ2-5
d_gene: NA
CDR3aa: CASSLVSGEETQYF
CDR3nt: TGTGCCAGCAGCTTGGTATCAGGTGAAGAGACCCAGTACTTC

abundance: NA
v_gene: TRBV7-9
j_gene: TRBJ2-7
d_gene: TRBD1
CDR3aa: CASSFSDRGQDEQYF
CDR3nt: TGTGCCAGCAGCTTCTCGGACAGGGGGCAGGACGAGCAGTACTTC

abundance: NA
v_gene: TRBV25-1
j_gene: TRBJ1-1
d_gene: NA
CDR3aa: CASSDLGGPPGAFF
CDR3nt: TGTGCCAGCAGTGATTTAGGAGGCCCTCCGGGGGCTTTCTTT

abundance: NA
v_gene: TRBV9
j_gene: TRBJ2-5
d_gene: TRBD2
CDR3aa: CASSEPAGGELGETQYF
CDR3nt: TGTGCCAGCAGCGAGCCAGCGGGAGGAGAACTCGGCGAGACCCAGTACTTC

abundance: once
v_gene: TRBV7-2
j_gene: TRBJ2-3
d_gene: NA
CDR3aa: CASSWGRGSTDTQYF
CDR3nt: TGTGCCAGCAGCTGGGGTAGGGGTTCCACAGATACGCAGTATTTT

abundance: NA
v_gene: TRBV11-2
j_gene: TRBJ2-1
d_gene: NA
CDR3aa: CASSPGIYTPNEQFF
CDR3nt: TGTGCCAGCAGCCCCGGGATTTATACTCCCAATGAGCAGTTCTTC

abundance: NA
v_gene: TRBV2
j_gene: TRBJ1-1
d_gene: TRBD1
CDR3aa: CASSNRGYTEAFF
CDR3nt: TGTGCCAGCAGTAACAGGGGGTACACTGAAGCTTTCTTT

abundance: NA
v_gene: TRBV27
j_gene: TRBJ2-7
d_gene: TRBD2
CDR3aa: CASSFMSGSSYEQYF
CDR3nt: TGTGCCAGCAGTTTCATGAGCGGGAGCTCCTACGAGCAGTACTTC

abundance: NA
v_gene: TRBV5-5
j_gene: TRBJ1-1
d_gene: NA
CDR3aa: CASSRPQVEAFF
CDR3nt: TGTGCCAGCAGCCGTCCCCAGGTTGAAGCTTTCTTT

abundance: once
v_gene: TRBV30
j_gene: TRBJ2-3
d_gene: TRBD2
CDR3aa: CAWTKLAGNTDTQYF
CDR3nt: TGTGCCTGGACCAAACTAGCGGGGAACACAGATACGCAGTATTTT

abundance: NA
v_gene: TRBV5-1
j_gene: TRBJ2-7
d_gene: TRBD1
CDR3aa: CASSVGTAYEQYF
CDR3nt: TGCGCCAGCAGCGTTGGGACAGCCTACGAGCAGTACTTC

abundance: NA
v_gene: TRBV5-6
j_gene: TRBJ1-4
d_gene: TRBD1
CDR3aa: CASSNQSSGGMKKLFF
CDR3nt: TGTGCCAGCAGCAATCAGTCTTCAGGGGGGATGAAAAAACTGTTTTTT

abundance: once
v_gene: TRBV14
j_gene: TRBJ2-7
d_gene: TRBD2
CDR3aa: CASSWGSGSGEQYF
CDR3nt: TGTGCCAGCAGCTGGGGCAGCGGGAGCGGCGAGCAGTACTTC

abundance: NA
v_gene: TRBV6-5
j_gene: TRBJ1-1
d_gene: NA
CDR3aa: CASRSQGNTEAFF
CDR3nt: TGTGCCAGCAGGAGTCAGGGGAACACTGAAGCTTTCTTT

abundance: once
v_gene: TRBV29-1
j_gene: TRBJ2-7
d_gene: NA
CDR3aa: CSVESRVTYEQYF
CDR3nt: TGCAGCGTTGAATCCCGGGTGACCTACGAGCAGTACTTC

abundance: NA
v_gene: TRBV28
j_gene: TRBJ1-3
d_gene: NA
CDR3aa: CASSLSSMGGGAGNTIYF
CDR3nt: TGTGCCAGCAGTTTGTCCTCTATGGGGGGGGGCGCTGGAAACACCATATATTTT